These 25 T cell receptor beta chains originate from one sample sequenced in a study of cytomegalovirus exposure and HLA in healthy donors. It was with 60 Vbeta and 13 Jbeta primers that the PCR ran. Assay: immunoSEQ multiplex PCR; the TCRdb copy retains only in-frame clones and omits some. The table includes about 200,000 clones, approximately 86% detected once. What was sequenced was PBMCs. All receptors derive from a woman under 40 in good health and CMV-seronegative.

The gene calls are TRBV19 and TRBJ1-1; D gene unclear. CDR1 is LNHDA, CDR2 SQIVND, per germline (reference sequence). The V and J ends lost 1 base and 1 base respectively, with 7 bases between them. The CDR3 runs 14 residues. The CDR3 loop is CASSIGQSNTEAFF. As DNA, the CDR3 is TGTGCCAGTAGTATAGGGCAGTCGAACACTGAAGCTTTCTTT.

The chain is built from TRBV9 and TRBJ2-3, with 9 positions matching TRBD1. CDR3 size: 17 residues. Germline assignment: CDR1 SGDLS and CDR2 YYNGEE. V lost 0 bases to trimming and J lost 5 bases; unmatched junction nucleotides: 10. CDR3 sequence (DNA): TGTGCCAGCAGCGTAGGTTTTGGACAGGGGTGGAAAGATACGCAGTATTTT. Its protein is CASSVGFGQGWKDTQYF.

This clone was counted a single time. This chain links TRBV5-1 with TRBJ2-7; the match to TRBD1 covers 7 bases. The CDR3 extends over 14 amino acids. The V gene's germline CDR1 is SGHRS and CDR2 YFSETQ. Trimming removed 0 bases from V and 7 bases from J; junction bases left unmatched: 7. The CDR3, as DNA: TGCGCCAGCAGCTTGGGCCTACCACAGGGGGAGCAGTACTTC. Translating it yields CASSLGLPQGEQYF.

This sequence joins TRBV7-2 and TRBJ2-1; D might be TRBD2 (5 bases). Germline loops: CDR1 SGHTA, CDR2 FQGNSA. The length of the CDR3 is 16 residues. The V end lost 2 bases, the J end lost 5 bases, and 16 bases lay between the germline ends. The CDR3: CASSLKVAQRNNEQFF. The CDR3 DNA is TGTGCCAGCAGCTTAAAAGTGGCTCAGCGGAACAATGAGCAGTTCTTC.

This sequence joins TRBV28 and TRBJ2-5; D may be TRBD1 (5 bases). In germline, CDR1 is MDHEN, CDR2 SYDVKM. The CDR3 is 18 residues long. V was clipped by 4 bases and J by 0 bases, with 21 bases between them. The CDR3 here is CASSYAGQLTSNQETQYF. Written as DNA, the CDR3 is TGTGCCAGCAGTTACGCCGGACAATTGACGAGTAACCAAGAGACCCAGTACTTC.

This clone turned up a few times. This chain links TRBV4-1 with TRBJ2-7, with 7 bases aligning to TRBD1. Germline CDR1 is MGHRA and CDR2 is YSYEKL. The V segment lost 3 bases and the J segment 3 bases; nucleotides outside the gene matches: 8. There are 15 residues in the CDR3. The CDR3 reads CASSHLNRGDYEQYF. The CDR3 DNA sequence: TGCGCCAGCAGCCATTTGAACAGGGGAGACTACGAGCAGTACTTC.

The rearrangement uses TRBV28 and TRBJ2-3, with 7 bases fitting TRBD2. With 5 bases clipped from V and 0 bases from J, the junction kept 17 bases outside the gene matches. This CDR3 region has 19 residues. The germline CDR1 and CDR2 sequences are MDHEN and SYDVKM. CDR3 in DNA: TGTGCCAGCAGTCCAGGACTACGACGGGAGGCCGAGAGCACAGATACGCAGTATTTT. It encodes CASSPGLRREAESTDTQYF.

DNA of the CDR3: TGTGCCAGCAGCCCCCAGGGACAGGACCACTATGGCTACACCTTC. This gives the protein CASSPQGQDHYGYTF. The chain is built from TRBV11-2 and TRBJ1-2, with 8 nucleotides matching TRBD1. The trim removed 5 bases at V and 3 bases at J, leaving 8 bases unmatched. CDR1 and CDR2 (germline): SGHAT, FQNNGV. The CDR3 is 15 residues long.

J is TRBJ2-1 and V is TRBV7-9; 10 bases line up with TRBD2. Germline CDR1 is SEHNR and CDR2 is FQNEAQ (reference sequence). V was pared by 1 base and J by 7 bases, with 13 bases of the junction left unmatched. The CDR3 has 18 residues. The CDR3 spells CASSLVGPSGREGNEQFF. The CDR3 DNA is TGTGCCAGCAGCTTAGTTGGGCCTAGCGGGAGAGAGGGAAATGAGCAGTTCTTC.

This clone was observed a single time. The chain uses TRBV11-2 and TRBJ2-1, with 15 bases aligning to TRBD2. The V and J ends lost 1 base and 4 bases, in that order; junction bases with no gene match: 5. Germline CDR1 SGHAT, CDR2 FQNNGV. CDR3 length equals 18 residues. In DNA form, the CDR3 reads TGTGCCAGCAGCTTAGTTGGGACTAGCGGGGGGATTTACAATGAGCAGTTCTTC. Protein: CASSLVGTSGGIYNEQFF.

A single count supports this clone. The chain recombines TRBV5-1 with TRBJ1-4; D gene ambiguous. This CDR3 contains 16 residues. Germline CDR1 reads SGHRS; CDR2 reads YFSETQ. The V and J ends lost 1 base and 4 bases respectively, with 14 bases between them. The CDR3 DNA is TGCGCCAGCAGCTTGACGGAACCCGGGGTTAATGAAAAACTGTTTTTT. It yields the protein CASSLTEPGVNEKLFF.

Comments on this clone: The sample has other DNA sequences that encode this CDR3 too. The rearrangement uses TRBV9 and TRBJ2-1; 10 bases fit TRBD2. J was trimmed by 4 bases and V by 0 bases; bases with no gene match: 1. Germline lookup yields CDR1 SGDLS and CDR2 YYNGEE. The CDR3 is made up of 15 amino acids. The CDR3 loop reads CASSVGAGGYNEQFF. The CDR3 nucleotides are TGTGCCAGCAGCGTAGGAGCGGGAGGGTACAATGAGCAGTTCTTC.

This chain links TRBV19 with TRBJ2-2; a weak D match, TRBD1 (8 bases). Deletions cut 6 bases from V and 4 bases from J, with 15 bases between. Germline values: CDR1 LNHDA, CDR2 SQIVND (reference sequence). This CDR3 has 15 residues. CDR3 loop: CASSLDREGTGELFF. Written as DNA, the CDR3 is TGTGCCAGTAGCCTGGACAGGGAGGGCACCGGGGAGCTGTTTTTT.

The chain is built from TRBV6-6 and TRBJ2-1; 14 bases agree with TRBD2. CDR3 length: 14 residues. Germline CDR1 reads MNHNY; CDR2 reads SVGAGI (reference sequence). V dropped 6 bases and J dropped 14; count of bases not matched to a gene: 9. As DNA, the CDR3 is TGTGCCAGCAGACCCGGGACTAGCGGGAGTGAAGAGTTCTTC. The encoded protein is CASRPGTSGSEEFF.

V usage is TRBV20-1 and J usage is TRBJ2-1; D is unclear. This CDR3 is built from 11 residues. V was shortened by 3 bases and J by 7 bases, with 7 bases between the two germline ends. In germline, CDR1 is DFQATT, CDR2 SNEGSKA (reference sequence). The CDR3 DNA sequence: TGCAGTGCTAGCCGCCAGAATGAGCAGTTCTTC. Translating it yields CSASRQNEQFF.

Only a few counts were recorded for this clone. CDR3 nucleotides: TGTGCCAGCAGCCCAACTAGCGGGAAGGTCAATGAGCAGTTCTTC. Its protein product is CASSPTSGKVNEQFF. The chain joins TRBV13 to TRBJ2-1, with TRBD2 matching over 10 bases. This CDR3 spans 15 amino acids. Looked up from germline, CDR1 is PRHDT and CDR2 is FYEKMQ (reference sequence). The V and J ends lost 5 bases and 6 bases, in that order; junction bases with no gene match: 7.

The chain links TRBV7-3 to TRBJ2-1, with 16 bases fitting TRBD2. The germline V gene has CDR1 SGHTA and CDR2 FQGTGA. The CDR3 is made up of 18 amino acids. V lost 4 bases, J lost 9 bases, and 12 bases stayed unmatched. The CDR3 DNA sequence: TGTGCCAGCAGCTCGATCCCCGGGACTAGCGGGGGGGCAGGTGAGCAGTTCTTC. Protein: CASSSIPGTSGGAGEQFF. The full variable domain, with the rest looked up from reference TRBV7-3 and TRBJ2-1, is GAGVSQTPSNKVTEKGKYVELRCDPISGHTALYWYRQSLGQGPEFLIYFQGTGAADDSGLPNDRFFAVRPEGSVSTLKIQRTERGDSAVYLCASSSIPGTSGGAGEQFFGPGTRLTVL.

V gene TRBV9 combines with J gene TRBJ2-1; 8 nucleotides line up with TRBD1. The CDR3 has 18 amino acids. V shed 0 bases and J 9 bases; nucleotides not matched to a gene: 17. CDR1 and CDR2 from the germline V gene are SGDLS and YYNGEE. CDR3 in amino acids: CASSVAWGLDRVNVEQFF. Written as DNA, the CDR3 is TGTGCCAGCAGCGTAGCTTGGGGGTTGGACAGGGTTAACGTTGAGCAGTTCTTC.

The V call is TRBV19, the J call TRBJ2-7, with a possible D match to TRBD1 (5 bases). Germline V gene sequence: CDR1 LNHDA, CDR2 SQIVND (reference sequence). V was pared by 1 base and J by 3 bases, with 10 bases between. This CDR3 is 14 amino acids long. The DNA of the CDR3 is TGTGCCAGTAGTATAGGGGCAGGGAACTACGAGCAGTACTTC. Encoded protein: CASSIGAGNYEQYF.

This rearrangement joins TRBV5-1 to TRBJ2-5; D may be TRBD1 (6 bases). The CDR3 has 13 residues. The germline V gene has CDR1 SGHRS and CDR2 YFSETQ. V was shortened by 0 bases and J by 4 bases, with 7 bases between the two germline ends. CDR3 nucleotides: TGCGCCAGCAGCTTGGGGGGGCGAGAGACCCAGTACTTC. Translating gives CASSLGGRETQYF. The whole variable domain, remainder taken from reference TRBV5-1 and TRBJ2-5, is KAGVTQTPRYLIKTRGQQVTLSCSPISGHRSVSWYQQTPGQGLQFLFEYFSETQRNKGNFPGRFSGRQFSNSRSEMNVSTLELGDSALYLCASSLGGRETQYFGPGTRLLVL.

V and J are TRBV6-1 and TRBJ2-1; no firm D call. This CDR3 is built from 11 residues. V shed 1 base and J shed 15 bases, with 10 bases lying between them. CDR1 MNHNS and CDR2 SASEGT come from the germline V gene. The CDR3 DNA reads TGTGCCAGCAGTGAAGTTAACTATGCGTTCTTC. It translates to CASSEVNYAFF.

This chain links TRBV6-5 with TRBJ1-4; 7 nucleotides line up with TRBD1. After removal of 5 bases from V and 10 bases from J, the junction contained 10 bases not matched to a gene. This CDR3 is built from 14 residues. Germline V CDR1 and CDR2: MNHEY, SVGAGI. The CDR3 reads CASSLGQEGGKLFF. For the CDR3, the DNA is TGTGCCAGCAGTCTCGGACAGGAGGGCGGAAAACTGTTTTTT.

For this clone: One junction end disagrees with the germline gene, perhaps due to a read error. The chain employs TRBV6-1 and TRBJ1-2; 9 nucleotides agree with TRBD1. The CDR3 loop spans 14 amino acids. The germline V gene encodes CDR1 MNHNS and CDR2 SASEGT. CDR3 protein: CASILGQGSYVYTF. CDR3 nucleotides: TGTGCCAGCATCTTGGGACAGGGAAGCTATGTCTACACCTTC.

The chain has TRBV27 and TRBJ2-3, with 8 bases fitting TRBD1. J lost 3 bases, V lost 6 bases, and 5 bases had no gene match. CDR1 and CDR2 (germline): MNHEY, SMNVEV (reference sequence). This CDR3 comprises 14 residues. The CDR3 loop reads CASSTGGWTDTQYF. The CDR3 DNA reads TGTGCCAGCAGCACAGGGGGGTGGACAGATACGCAGTATTTT.

The chain couples TRBV2 to TRBJ2-7; D may be TRBD2 (6 bases). From germline, CDR1 is SNHLY and CDR2 FYNNEI. CDR3 length: 13 residues. Trimming took off 11 bases at V and 3 bases at J, with 17 bases between the two ends. The CDR3 sequence: CARAGPLGYEQYF. CDR3 DNA sequence: TGTGCCCGGGCGGGACCCCTTGGCTACGAGCAGTACTTC.